The 18 T cell receptor beta chains listed next were all sequenced from one sample in a study of cytomegalovirus exposure and HLA in healthy donors. The PCR was carried out with 60 Vbeta primers and 13 Jbeta primers. The data were produced by immunoSEQ multiplex PCR, yet TCRdb's version contains in-frame clones alone and is incomplete. This repertoire shows tens of thousands of clones, around 81% found once; its top ten account for nearly 6%. The sequenced sample was PBMCs. The source is a male donor in good health and CMV-seronegative.

This clone was counted a single time. The chain combines TRBV29-1 with TRBJ1-1; 10 bases line up with TRBD1. V shed 5 bases, J shed 4 bases, and the junction held 1 base outside the gene matches. The CDR3 consists of 12 residues. Germline CDR1 reads SQVTM; CDR2 reads ANQGSEA. The CDR3 DNA follows: TGCAGCGTTTGGGACAGGGGCACTGAAGCTTTCTTT. Amino acid sequence: CSVWDRGTEAFF.

This rearrangement joins TRBV19 to TRBJ1-1, with 10 bases matching TRBD1. Germline trimming cut 7 bases from V and 6 bases from J; bases unmatched to any gene: 8. Germline values: CDR1 LNHDA, CDR2 SQIVND (reference sequence). The CDR3 has 14 residues. This CDR3 reads CASMTTGGYAEAFF. The CDR3 region has the DNA TGTGCCAGTATGACGACAGGGGGCTACGCTGAAGCTTTCTTT.

This clone was detected only a few times. The chain couples TRBV9 to TRBJ2-7; TRBD2 aligns across 13 bases. Germline assignment: CDR1 SGDLS and CDR2 YYNGEE. V shed 4 bases and J 3 bases; nucleotides not matched to a gene: 4. The CDR3 consists of 15 residues. The CDR3 DNA follows: TGTGCCAGCAGCCCTCGACTAGCGGGGGGCTACGAGCAGTACTTC. It codes for CASSPRLAGGYEQYF.

V gene TRBV9 combines with J gene TRBJ2-5; D gene unclear. The last part of the DNA fits TRBJ2-7 better; the J call may be wrong. From germline, CDR1 is SGDLS and CDR2 YYNGEE. The CDR3 covers 16 residues. CDR3 DNA: TGTGCCAGCAGCCCCGGCGATGGGCAGAGCTCCTACGAGCAGTACTTC. It is translated as CASSPGDGQSSYEQYF.

The chain recombines TRBV5-6 with TRBJ1-2; 8 bases match TRBD1. The CDR3 length is 12 residues. The V gene's germline CDR1 is SGHDT and CDR2 YYEEEE. J gave up 6 bases and V 3 bases, and 1 base lay outside the gene matches. The CDR3: CASSSTGDGYTF. DNA of the CDR3: TGTGCCAGCAGCTCGACAGGGGATGGCTACACCTTC.

The chain recombines TRBV10-3 with TRBJ1-1, with 10 nucleotides matching TRBD1. The V gene end was trimmed by 3 bases and the J gene end by 3 bases; junction bases not matched to a gene: 4. This CDR3 is built from 15 residues. CDR1 is ENHRY, CDR2 SYGVKD, per germline. The CDR3 loop reads CAISDRDRGHTEAFF. CDR3 DNA: TGTGCCATCAGTGACAGAGACAGGGGGCACACTGAAGCTTTCTTT.

This chain's CDR3 is CASSPRQDLAKNIQYF. The CDR3 DNA is TGTGCCAGCAGCCCTCGACAAGACCTAGCCAAAAACATTCAGTACTTC. The chain employs TRBV7-8 and TRBJ2-4; D unresolved. Germline assignment: CDR1 SGHVS and CDR2 FQNEAQ. V was cut by 5 bases and J by 0 bases, with 14 bases left in between. CDR3 size: 16 residues.

The rearrangement joins TRBV19 to TRBJ1-1; TRBD1 matches at 7 bases. The ends lost 6 bases at V and 5 bases at J; junction bases unmatched: 6. CDR3 length: 13 residues. From germline, CDR1 is LNHDA and CDR2 SQIVND (reference sequence). CDR3 region: CASRSTGKTEAFF. CDR3 in DNA: TGTGCCAGTAGGTCGACAGGGAAGACTGAAGCTTTCTTT.

The chain is built from TRBV5-1 and TRBJ2-5, with 9 positions matching TRBD2. In germline, CDR1 is SGHRS, CDR2 YFSETQ. The V gene end was trimmed by 1 base and the J gene end by 2 bases; junction bases not matched to a gene: 9. There are 17 residues in the CDR3. CDR3 amino acids: CASSLIRGGAVQETQYF. In nucleotides, the CDR3 is TGCGCCAGCAGCTTGATTCGCGGGGGGGCCGTTCAAGAGACCCAGTACTTC.

The rearrangement uses TRBV19 and TRBJ1-5, with D perhaps matching TRBD1 (5 bases). Germline V gene sequence: CDR1 LNHDA, CDR2 SQIVND (reference sequence). The ends were cut back, 4 bases at V and 1 base at J, with 11 bases in the middle. CDR3 length: 15 amino acids. The CDR3: CASSTRGRSNQPQHF. The CDR3 nucleotides read TGTGCCAGTAGTACCCGGGGGAGGAGCAATCAGCCCCAGCATTTT.

The chain recombines TRBV10-2 with TRBJ2-7; 7 nucleotides line up with TRBD1. The CDR3 is 14 amino acids. Germline CDR1 and CDR2: WSHSY and SAAADI. The V and J ends lost 3 bases and 3 bases, in that order; junction bases with no gene match: 5. The CDR3 reads CASSEDRVGYEQYF. As DNA, the CDR3 is TGCGCCAGCAGTGAAGACAGGGTGGGCTACGAGCAGTACTTC.

The rearrangement joins TRBV6-1 to TRBJ2-3; TRBD2 might be the D (5 bases). Germline V gene lookup returns CDR1 MNHNS and CDR2 SASEGT. The CDR3 is made up of 13 amino acids. The V gene lost 8 bases and the J gene lost 2 bases, with 11 bases spanning the gap. The CDR3 loop reads CASVGGPTDTQYF. The CDR3 region has the DNA TGTGCCAGCGTGGGCGGGCCCACAGATACGCAGTATTTT.

V usage is TRBV19 and J usage is TRBJ2-7, with D hard to call. Germline CDR1 reads LNHDA; CDR2 reads SQIVND (reference sequence). Trimming took 3 bases from V and 3 from J, leaving 12 bases between them. The CDR3 is made up of 14 amino acids. CDR3 amino acids: CASSIRTGGYEQYF. The DNA of the CDR3 is TGTGCCAGTAGTATTCGTACTGGCGGCTACGAGCAGTACTTC.

This sequence joins TRBV10-2 and TRBJ1-1; the D gene is possibly TRBD1 (6 bases). Trimming took off 0 bases at V and 4 bases at J, with 12 bases between the two ends. This CDR3 spans 15 amino acids. CDR1 is WSHSY and CDR2 is SAAADI in the germline V gene. The CDR3 reads CASSESMGAVTEAFF. CDR3 DNA: TGCGCCAGCAGTGAGTCAATGGGGGCAGTCACTGAAGCTTTCTTT.

This chain uses TRBV11-3 with TRBJ2-1, with 11 bases that match TRBD2. CDR3 size: 16 residues. Trimming cost V 3 bases and J 6 bases; bases outside gene matches: 7. Germline lookup yields CDR1 SGHNT and CDR2 YENEEA. The CDR3 loop is CASSLTSGADGNEQFF. The CDR3 nucleotides are TGTGCCAGCAGCTTGACTAGCGGGGCTGACGGCAATGAGCAGTTCTTC.

With respect to this clone: At one end, the junction sequence differs from germline, possibly due to a read error. J is TRBJ2-5 and V is TRBV9; 13 bases are shared with TRBD2. Per germline, CDR1 SGDLS and CDR2 YYNGEE. There are 16 residues in the CDR3. The CDR3 coding sequence is TGTGCCAGCAGCGTAGGGGGACTAGCGGGGCAAGAGACCCAGCACTTC. Translation: CASSVGGLAGQETQHF. The full variable domain, completed using reference TRBV9 and TRBJ2-5, is DSGVTQTPKHLITATGQRVTLRCSPRSGDLSVYWYQQSLDQGLQFLIQYYNGEERAKGNILERFSAQQFPDLHSELNLSSLELGDSALYFCASSVGGLAGQETQHFGPGTRLLVL.

CDR3 nucleotides: TGTGCCAGCAGTCCCCTGGCCGGGGGGCATGGCTACACCTTC. Encoded protein: CASSPLAGGHGYTF. This chain uses TRBV27 with TRBJ1-2, with a tentative D call TRBD1 (6 bases). The CDR3 has 14 residues. The germline V gene encodes CDR1 MNHEY and CDR2 SMNVEV (reference sequence). The V end was cut by 5 bases, the J end by 6 bases, with 16 bases between.

The rearrangement links TRBV30 to TRBJ1-2; D perhaps matches TRBD1 (5 bases). The V gene's germline CDR1 is GTSNPN and CDR2 SVGIG (reference sequence). V was clipped by 5 bases and J by 4 bases, with 11 bases between them. The CDR3 has 12 residues. As DNA, the CDR3 is TGTGCCTGGTCAGCCGGGGGCTATGGCTACACCTTC. This translates into CAWSAGGYGYTF. Using reference TRBV30 and TRBJ1-2 for the parts outside the CDR3, the full variable domain is SQTIHQWPATLVQPVGSPLSLECTVEGTSNPNLYWYRQAAGRGLQLLFYSVGIGQISSEVPQNLSASRPQDRQFILSSKKLLLSDSGFYLCAWSAGGYGYTFGSGTRLTVV.